Below are 32 T cell receptor beta chains sequenced from a single sample in a study of T cell repertoires in cytomegalovirus infection. In TCRdb, the reads were re-called with MiXCR into one record per CDR3 protein. The sample consists of around 320,000 distinct CDR3 sequences, over 7.5% of them appearing once. Source material: PBMCs. The source of these receptors is a human donor in good health (CMV status not recorded). Some clones in this sample may be carry-over from other donors' samples.

Ten or more counts support this clonotype. The chain recombines TRBV7-9 with TRBJ2-7; TRBD2 is a possible D gene (6 bases). In germline, CDR1 is SEHNR, CDR2 FQNEAQ (reference sequence). The V gene lost 2 bases and the J gene lost 0 bases, with 11 bases spanning the gap. CDR3 length equals 15 residues. The CDR3 DNA reads as TGTGCCAGCAGCTTACTGCGGGAAAACTCCTACGAGCAGTACTTC. Translated, it gives CASSLLRENSYEQYF.

This clonotype was detected many times. The chain links TRBV4-3 to TRBJ2-5; TRBD1 agrees at 7 bases. Germline trimming cut 0 bases from V and 5 bases from J; bases unmatched to any gene: 6. Germline CDR1 and CDR2: LGHNA and YSLEER. The CDR3 sequence is 15 residues long. The CDR3, as DNA: TGCGCCAGCAGCCAAGAGAGAGGGGGCGTGGAGACCCAGTACTTC. Residues: CASSQERGGVETQYF.

This clonotype has ten or more counts. The chain links TRBV7-2 to TRBJ1-1; D gene unclear. The length of the CDR3 is 13 residues. Trimming took off 2 bases at V and 3 bases at J, with 7 bases between the two ends. Germline V gene data show CDR1 as SGHTA and CDR2 as FQGNSA. The CDR3 region has the DNA TGTGCCAGCAGCTTATTTAGCGACACTGAAGCTTTCTTT. Encoded protein: CASSLFSDTEAFF.

At least ten counts were recorded for this clonotype. The chain has TRBV12-3 or TRBV12-4 and TRBJ2-1; D might be TRBD2 (6 bases). Trimming left V 5 bases short and J 8 bases short, with 19 bases between. The CDR3 has 15 residues. This CDR3 is CASSRGSGSLDEQFF. The DNA for the CDR3 is TGTGCCAGCAGTCGAGGTAGCGGCTCCTTGGATGAGCAGTTCTTC.

This clonotype was observed a few times. This chain joins TRBV4-1 and TRBJ2-2; 7 bases fit TRBD1. J gave up 5 bases and V 0 bases, and 6 bases lay outside the gene matches. Germline V gives CDR1 MGHRA, CDR2 YSYEKL. This CDR3 region has 16 residues. CDR3 sequence: CASSQDEGARTGELFF. CDR3 bases: TGCGCCAGCAGCCAAGATGAGGGGGCCAGGACCGGGGAGCTGTTTTTT.

The chain carries TRBV4-3 and TRBJ2-1; possibly TRBD2 for D (5 bases). With 2 bases removed from V and 4 bases from J, the gap between germline ends came to 9 bases. From germline, CDR1 is LGHNA and CDR2 YSLEER. This CDR3 region has 14 residues. The CDR3 DNA is TGCGCCAGCAGCCAACACCCGGGATACAATGAGCAGTTCTTC. This gives the protein CASSQHPGYNEQFF.

This clonotype was seen many times. V usage is TRBV6-2 or TRBV6-3 and J usage is TRBJ1-6; the D is unclear. Trimming took 5 bases from V and 10 from J, leaving 15 bases between them. The germline V gene has CDR1 MNHEY and CDR2 SVGEGT. The CDR3 totals 14 residues. As DNA, the CDR3 is TGTGCCAGCAGTACCAGGAATCGAGGATCACCCCTCCACTTT. Protein: CASSTRNRGSPLHF.

This clonotype was counted at least ten times. The chain has TRBV18 and TRBJ2-7, with D perhaps matching TRBD1 (5 bases). V dropped 1 base and J dropped 3 bases, with 7 bases sitting between them. Germline-derived CDR1 and CDR2 are KGHSH and LQKENI. The CDR3 is 13 residues long. The CDR3: CASSPLQDYEQYF. For the CDR3, the DNA is TGTGCCAGCTCACCACTACAGGACTACGAGCAGTACTTC.

This clonotype was recorded many times. The chain employs TRBV7-8 and TRBJ2-2, with no clear D. V lost 2 bases, J lost 7 bases, and 14 bases lay in between. The length of the CDR3 is 15 residues. Germline V lookup: CDR1 SGHVS, CDR2 FQNEAQ. DNA of the CDR3: TGTGCCAGCAGCTTACCCCGCTTGAAAGTCGGGGAGCTGTTTTTT. Translation: CASSLPRLKVGELFF.

The chain has TRBV7-2 and TRBJ2-3; 11 bases line up with TRBD2. Germline-derived CDR1 and CDR2 are SGHTA and FQGNSA. The CDR3 sequence is 17 residues long. With 1 base clipped from V and 4 bases from J, the junction kept 7 bases outside the gene matches. The CDR3 protein is CASSLGQLAGAADTQYF. The CDR3 coding sequence is TGTGCCAGCAGCTTAGGCCAACTAGCGGGGGCCGCAGATACGCAGTATTTT.

This clonotype was seen ten or more times. The rearrangement uses TRBV7-6 and TRBJ2-3, with D uncertain. Germline assignment: CDR1 SGHVS and CDR2 FNYEAQ. V lost 2 bases and J lost 6, with 9 bases in between. This CDR3 contains 13 residues. As DNA, the CDR3 is TGTGCCAGCAGCTTAAATGTCGGTGATACGCAGTATTTT. Protein sequence: CASSLNVGDTQYF.

This clonotype came up many times. J is TRBJ1-1 and V is TRBV10-3, with D unclear. V lost 0 bases to trimming and J lost 10 bases, with 9 bases between them. There are 12 residues in the CDR3. CDR1 and CDR2 (germline): ENHRY, SYGVKD. The CDR3 DNA sequence: TGTGCCATCAGTGAGTCTTCCCCTGCAGCTTTCTTT. Translated, it gives CAISESSPAAFF.

The V call is TRBV2, the J call TRBJ2-7; D tentatively fits TRBD1 or TRBD2 (5 bases each). CDR1 is SNHLY, CDR2 FYNNEI, per germline. The CDR3 loop spans 13 amino acids. The V and J ends lost 4 bases and 3 bases respectively, with 10 bases between them. CDR3 DNA: TGTGCCAGCAGTGTGATGGGGGACTACGAGCAGTACTTC. Translation: CASSVMGDYEQYF.

This clonotype has a count of ten or more. The chain uses TRBV7-3 and TRBJ1-6; no clear D gene. Germline V gene data show CDR1 as SGHTA and CDR2 as FQGTGA. This CDR3 has 14 amino acids. With 5 bases removed from V and 8 bases from J, the gap between germline ends came to 13 bases. The CDR3 loop is CASSPGFGDSPLHF. CDR3 DNA sequence: TGTGCCAGCAGCCCGGGATTTGGGGATTCACCCCTCCACTTT.

CDR3 coding DNA: TGCGCCAGCAGCTTGGGACAGACCGCCCGCGCACCCCTCCACTTT. It specifies CASSLGQTARAPLHF. V is TRBV5-1 and J is TRBJ1-6; D is perhaps TRBD1 (5 bases). Trimming took off 0 bases at V and 11 bases at J, with 15 bases between the two ends. From germline, CDR1 is SGHRS and CDR2 YFSETQ. The CDR3 consists of 15 residues.

At least ten counts were recorded for this clonotype. V is TRBV7-2 and J is TRBJ2-7; 7 nucleotides match TRBD2. Germline V lookup: CDR1 SGHTA, CDR2 FQGNSA. The J segment lost 3 bases and the V segment lost 5 bases, leaving 10 bases of the junction unmatched. This CDR3 is built from 15 residues. CDR3 bases: TGTGCCAGCAGCGAACCGGGACTACAAAGCTACGAGCAGTACTTC. This codes for CASSEPGLQSYEQYF.

In this sample, this clonotype turned up a few times. The CDR3 loop is CASSRLAGAYNEQFF. The CDR3 DNA is TGTGCCAGTAGTAGACTAGCGGGAGCCTACAATGAGCAGTTCTTC. The gene calls are TRBV19 and TRBJ2-1; 12 nucleotides match TRBD2. From germline, CDR1 is LNHDA and CDR2 SQIVND (reference sequence). Losses at the gene ends were 4 bases for V and 2 bases for J; bases not matched to a gene: 0. The CDR3 covers 15 residues.

The chain's CDR3 is CASSEVPNRTGMGSPLHF. CDR3 nucleotides: TGTGCCAGCAGTGAAGTCCCAAACAGGACCGGCATGGGTTCACCCCTCCACTTT. V gene TRBV6-1 combines with J gene TRBJ1-6; the D gene is possibly TRBD1 (5 bases). Germline V lookup: CDR1 MNHNS, CDR2 SASEGT. V was pared by 1 base and J by 9 bases, with 22 bases between. The CDR3 spans 18 residues.

This clonotype was recorded many times. This chain links TRBV19 with TRBJ1-2; D gene uncertain. Germline CDR1 and CDR2: LNHDA and SQIVND (reference sequence). V gave up 5 bases and J gave up 6 bases, with 10 bases separating them. CDR3 size: 12 residues. Here the CDR3 reads CASSLRTHGYTF. Here the CDR3 DNA reads TGTGCCAGTAGTCTCAGGACTCATGGCTACACCTTC.

This clonotype appeared many times. This chain joins TRBV12-3 or TRBV12-4 and TRBJ1-1, with D possibly being TRBD1 (5 bases). V lost 4 bases, J lost 8 bases, and 14 bases lay in between. The CDR3 has 13 amino acids. CDR3 in amino acids: CASSSTGGEEAFF. As DNA, the CDR3 is TGTGCCAGCAGTTCAACCGGGGGGGAGGAAGCTTTCTTT.

The chain recombines TRBV19 with TRBJ1-2, with 7 bases that match TRBD1. Germline values: CDR1 LNHDA, CDR2 SQIVND (reference sequence). The trim removed 3 bases at V and 6 bases at J, leaving 4 bases unmatched. CDR3 length: 13 amino acids. The CDR3 DNA follows: TGTGCCAGTAGTATCGGTACAGGGGATGGCTACACCTTC. This codes for CASSIGTGDGYTF.

The V call is TRBV7-2, the J call TRBJ2-2; 10 positions agree with TRBD1. The CDR3 is made up of 15 amino acids. CDR1 is SGHTA and CDR2 is FQGNSA in the germline V gene. Unmatched junction bases numbered 4, after V lost 4 bases and J lost 5 bases. As DNA, the CDR3 is TGTGCCAGCAGCTCGGACAGGGGGGGAACCGGGGAGCTGTTTTTT. Translated: CASSSDRGGTGELFF.

Note on this clonotype: A much bigger clone sits one base away, suggesting this may be a read error. The CDR3 DNA reads as TGTGCCAGCAGTAGCCCTCGTTGGTCTACCTCCGGGAGTGAGCAGTTCTTC. Translated: CASSSPRWSTSGSEQFF. This sequence joins TRBV28 and TRBJ2-1; D perhaps matches TRBD2 (6 bases). The CDR3 is 17 amino acids. CDR1 is MDHEN and CDR2 is SYDVKM in the germline V gene. V was pared by 5 bases and J by 9 bases, with 26 bases between.

This clonotype turned up a few times. The chain employs TRBV27 and TRBJ1-5; D gene uncertain. The V and J ends lost 5 bases and 5 bases respectively, with 10 bases between them. Germline loops: CDR1 MNHEY, CDR2 SMNVEV (reference sequence). This CDR3 region has 13 residues. The CDR3 bases are TGTGCCAGCAGTCAATTCAGTTATCAGCCCCAGCATTTT. The encoded protein is CASSQFSYQPQHF.

A remark on this clonotype: Sequence at one end of the junction differs from germline and may be a read error. The J gene is TRBJ1-6, the V gene TRBV25-1; no reliable D call. Germline V lookup: CDR1 MGHDK, CDR2 SYGVNS. This CDR3 comprises 14 residues. The CDR3 DNA sequence: TGTGCCAGCAGTAAATACCGAGATAATTCACCCCTCCACTTT. It is translated as CASSKYRDNSPLHF.

The chain recombines TRBV4-3 with TRBJ2-7; D possibly matches TRBD1 or TRBD2 (5 bases each). CDR1 and CDR2 from the germline V gene are LGHNA and YSLEER. This CDR3 spans 14 amino acids. Trimming cost V 0 bases and J 5 bases, with 11 bases left between them. In DNA, the CDR3 is TGCGCCAGCAGCCAAGAGGAGAGGGGTCACGAGCAGTACTTC. Translated: CASSQEERGHEQYF.

This clonotype was found many times. The rearrangement joins TRBV6-1 to TRBJ2-2; D gene uncertain. Trimming took off 2 bases at V and 6 bases at J, with 19 bases between the two ends. Germline V gene data show CDR1 as MNHNS and CDR2 as SASEGT. This CDR3 has 17 amino acids. The CDR3 spells CASSEPRWVSPAGELFF. In DNA form, the CDR3 reads TGTGCCAGCAGTGAACCGCGGTGGGTCTCCCCGGCCGGGGAGCTGTTTTTT.

This clonotype was recorded many times. The rearrangement links TRBV12-3 or TRBV12-4 to TRBJ1-4; D unclear. The CDR3 totals 11 residues. Trimming stripped 6 bases from V and 8 bases from J, with 7 bases between. The CDR3 sequence is CASSFGEKLFF. DNA of the CDR3: TGTGCCAGCAGCTTCGGGGAAAAACTGTTTTTT.

This clonotype was observed a few times. The chain employs TRBV7-2 and TRBJ2-1; D may match TRBD1 or TRBD2 (5 bases each). V was shortened by 6 bases and J by 6 bases, with 30 bases between the two germline ends. CDR3 length: 19 amino acids. Germline V gene lookup returns CDR1 SGHTA and CDR2 FQGNSA. CDR3 DNA sequence: TGTGCCAGCAGTTCGCCCAGCGGTCCCCGCCAGGGCCCTTTCAATGAGCAGTTCTTC. Translation gives CASSSPSGPRQGPFNEQFF.

This clonotype was recorded many times. V and J are TRBV7-2 and TRBJ1-1; D not certain. Germline V gene lookup returns CDR1 SGHTA and CDR2 FQGNSA. Deletions cut 1 base from V and 1 base from J, with 7 bases between. CDR3 length: 14 residues. The CDR3 region has the DNA TGTGCCAGCAGCTTAGAAATGGGGAACACTGAAGCTTTCTTT. Amino acids: CASSLEMGNTEAFF.

This clonotype was recorded a few times. V is TRBV2 and J is TRBJ2-5, with a weak D call TRBD2 (7 bases). Germline lookup yields CDR1 SNHLY and CDR2 FYNNEI. V was clipped by 7 bases and J by 11 bases, with 20 bases between them. The CDR3 is 13 amino acids. Here the CDR3 DNA reads TGTGCCAGCACGGACAGTCCCGGACTAGGACAGTACTTC. This encodes CASTDSPGLGQYF.

This clonotype was seen only a few times. The chain recombines TRBV12-3 or TRBV12-4 with TRBJ1-1, with TRBD1 as a possible D gene (5 bases). V was clipped by 7 bases and J by 1 base, with 13 bases between them. This CDR3 has 14 amino acids. As DNA, the CDR3 is TGTGCCAGCACCCAGCGGGGGGGGAACACTGAAGCTTTCTTT. It encodes CASTQRGGNTEAFF.